These 5 T cell receptor beta chains were sequenced from one sample in a study of tumor and adjacent non-tumor tissue in lung cancer. Three rounds of nested PCR, following a modified ARM-PCR protocol, produced the TCRbeta library. One entry per CDR3 protein results from TCRdb running MiXCR on the multiplex PCR reads. The top ten hold about 13% of the sample, which has 120,000 or so distinct CDR3 sequences, about 66% seen once. RNA was extracted from bulk tissue without any cell sorting. Material for sequencing was lung tumor tissue. The receptors shown here come from a man younger than 45 with non-small cell lung cancer.

As for this clonotype: One end of the junction varies from germline; a read error may be responsible. The chain carries TRBV6-5 and TRBJ2-7, with 7 nucleotides matching TRBD1. From germline, CDR1 is MNHEY and CDR2 SVGAGI. CDR3 length: 14 amino acids. The CDR3 reads CTSSYGTATYEQYF. The CDR3 region has the DNA TGTACCAGCAGTTACGGGACAGCAACCTACGAGCAATACTTC.

This clonotype has a count of ten or more. The rearrangement joins TRBV11-2 to TRBJ2-1; TRBD2 might be the D (5 bases). Germline loops: CDR1 SGHAT, CDR2 FQNNGV. The CDR3 spans 13 residues. V was cut by 5 bases and J by 6 bases, with 11 bases left in between. The CDR3 protein is CASSVTNFNEQFF. CDR3 in DNA: TGTGCCAGCAGCGTGACTAATTTCAATGAGCAGTTCTTC.

The chain recombines TRBV11-2 with TRBJ2-7; D tentatively fits TRBD1 or TRBD2 (5 bases each). Germline CDR1 and CDR2: SGHAT and FQNNGV. V lost 6 bases to trimming and J lost 3 bases, with 18 bases between them. This CDR3 region has 15 residues. The CDR3 DNA sequence: TGTGCCAGCAGTAGGGATTGGGGGAGCAGCTACGAGCAGTACTTC. Protein: CASSRDWGSSYEQYF.

In this sample, this clonotype turned up many times. The V gene is TRBV10-1, the J gene TRBJ2-4; weak D call: TRBD2 (6 bases). V was clipped by 3 bases and J by 13 bases, with 13 bases between them. The CDR3 is made up of 12 amino acids. Germline assignment: CDR1 WNHNN and CDR2 SYGVQD (reference sequence). Here the CDR3 reads CASSDQEGLQYF. The CDR3 DNA follows: TGCGCCAGCAGTGATCAAGAGGGACTCCAGTACTTC.

As for this clonotype: Since the CDR3 does not end with the conserved phenylalanine or tryptophan, this likely comes from a read error. The rearrangement uses TRBV29-1 and TRBJ2-1; D gene ambiguous. The CDR3 is made up of 15 amino acids. From germline, CDR1 is SQVTM and CDR2 ANQGSEA. The CDR3 sequence is CSVEDINSSYNEQFL. The DNA for the CDR3 is TGCAGTGTTGAAGACATCAACAGCTCCTACAATGAGCAGTTCTTA.